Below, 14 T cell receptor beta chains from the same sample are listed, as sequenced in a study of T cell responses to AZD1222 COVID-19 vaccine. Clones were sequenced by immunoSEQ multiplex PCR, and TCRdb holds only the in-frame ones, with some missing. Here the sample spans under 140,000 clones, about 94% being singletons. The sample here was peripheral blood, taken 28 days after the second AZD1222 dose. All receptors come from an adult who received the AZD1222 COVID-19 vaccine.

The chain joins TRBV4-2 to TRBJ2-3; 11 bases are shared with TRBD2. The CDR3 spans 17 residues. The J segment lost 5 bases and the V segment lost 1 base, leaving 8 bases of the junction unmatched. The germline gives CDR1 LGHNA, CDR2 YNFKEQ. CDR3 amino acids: CASSQARLAGPQDTQYF. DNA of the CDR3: TGTGCCAGCAGCCAAGCCAGACTAGCGGGGCCACAAGATACGCAGTATTTT.

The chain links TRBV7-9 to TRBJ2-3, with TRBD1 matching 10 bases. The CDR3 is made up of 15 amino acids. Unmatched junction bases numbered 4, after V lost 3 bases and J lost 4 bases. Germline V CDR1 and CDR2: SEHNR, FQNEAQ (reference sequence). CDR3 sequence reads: CASSLAGTGADTQYF. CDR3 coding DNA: TGTGCCAGCAGCTTGGCCGGGACAGGGGCAGATACGCAGTATTTT.

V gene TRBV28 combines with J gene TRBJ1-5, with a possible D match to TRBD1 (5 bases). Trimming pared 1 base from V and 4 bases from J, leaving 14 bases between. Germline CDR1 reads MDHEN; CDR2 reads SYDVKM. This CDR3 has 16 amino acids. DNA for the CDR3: TGTGCCAGCAGTTTATTTCGGGGGGTAGGGAATCAGCCCCAGCATTTT. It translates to CASSLFRGVGNQPQHF.

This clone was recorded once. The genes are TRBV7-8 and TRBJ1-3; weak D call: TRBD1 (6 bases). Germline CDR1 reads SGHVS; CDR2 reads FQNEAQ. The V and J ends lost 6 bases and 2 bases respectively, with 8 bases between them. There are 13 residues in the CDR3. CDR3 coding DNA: TGTGCCAGCAGAACAGGGACTGGAAACACCATATATTTT. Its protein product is CASRTGTGNTIYF.

CDR3 loop: CASSLVSGLNTEAFF. CDR3 DNA sequence: TGTGCCAGCAGCTTAGTATCAGGGTTAAACACTGAAGCTTTCTTT. V and J are TRBV11-2 and TRBJ1-1; the D gene is possibly TRBD1 (5 bases). Germline assignment: CDR1 SGHAT and CDR2 FQNNGV. This CDR3 spans 15 amino acids. V was trimmed by 1 base and J by 2 bases, leaving 11 bases between them.

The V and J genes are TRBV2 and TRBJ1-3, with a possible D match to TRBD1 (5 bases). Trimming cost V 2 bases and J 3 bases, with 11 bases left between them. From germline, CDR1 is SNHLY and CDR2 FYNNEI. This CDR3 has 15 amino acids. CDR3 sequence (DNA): TGTGCCAGCAGTGAAACAAGGGGCGGTGGAAACACCATATATTTT. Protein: CASSETRGGGNTIYF.

In DNA, the CDR3 is TGCGCCAGCAGTGACAGCACAGATACGCAGTATTTT. Amino acid sequence: CASSDSTDTQYF. The J gene is TRBJ2-3, the V gene TRBV10-2, with D unresolved. Deletions cut 3 bases from V and 0 bases from J, with 1 base between. CDR1 is WSHSY and CDR2 is SAAADI in the germline V gene. The CDR3 spans 12 residues.

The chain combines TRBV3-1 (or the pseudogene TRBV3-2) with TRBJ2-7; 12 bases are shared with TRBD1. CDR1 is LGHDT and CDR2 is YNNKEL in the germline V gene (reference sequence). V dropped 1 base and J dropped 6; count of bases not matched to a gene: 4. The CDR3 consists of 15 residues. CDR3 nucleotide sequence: TGTGCCAGCAGCCAAGGGGGGACAGGGGGCGTCGAGCAGTACTTC. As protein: CASSQGGTGGVEQYF.

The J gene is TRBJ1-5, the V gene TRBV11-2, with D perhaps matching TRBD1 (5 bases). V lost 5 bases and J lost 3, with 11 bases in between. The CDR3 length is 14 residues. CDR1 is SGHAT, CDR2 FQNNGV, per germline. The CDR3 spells CASSQGQNNQPQHF. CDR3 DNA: TGTGCCAGCAGCCAAGGACAAAACAATCAGCCCCAGCATTTT.

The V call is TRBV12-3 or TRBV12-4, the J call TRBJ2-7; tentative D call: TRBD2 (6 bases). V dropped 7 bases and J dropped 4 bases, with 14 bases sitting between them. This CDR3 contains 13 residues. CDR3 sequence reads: CASKKAGVYEQYF. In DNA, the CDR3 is TGTGCCAGCAAAAAAGCGGGCGTATACGAGCAGTACTTC.

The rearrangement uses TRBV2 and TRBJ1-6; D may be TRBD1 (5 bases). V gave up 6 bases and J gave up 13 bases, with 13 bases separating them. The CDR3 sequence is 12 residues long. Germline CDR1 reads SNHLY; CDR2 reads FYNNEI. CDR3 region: CASSLGGYPLHF. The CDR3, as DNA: TGTGCCAGCAGCCTTGGGGGGTACCCCCTCCACTTT.

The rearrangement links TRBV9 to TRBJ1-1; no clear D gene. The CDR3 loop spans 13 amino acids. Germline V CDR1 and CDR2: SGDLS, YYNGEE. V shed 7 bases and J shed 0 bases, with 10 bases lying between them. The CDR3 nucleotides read TGTGCCAGCGGCGGACTCATGAACACTGAAGCTTTCTTT. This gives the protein CASGGLMNTEAFF.

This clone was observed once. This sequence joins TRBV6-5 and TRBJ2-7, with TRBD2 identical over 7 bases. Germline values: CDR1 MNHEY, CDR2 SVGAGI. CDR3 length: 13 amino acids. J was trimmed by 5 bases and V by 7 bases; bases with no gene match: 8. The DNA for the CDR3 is TGTGCCAGCAAGTCAGGGAGGGTTCACGAGCAGTACTTC. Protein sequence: CASKSGRVHEQYF.

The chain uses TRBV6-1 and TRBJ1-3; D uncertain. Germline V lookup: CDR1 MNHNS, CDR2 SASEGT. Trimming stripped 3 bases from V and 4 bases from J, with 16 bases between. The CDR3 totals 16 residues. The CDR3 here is CASSDLGLASGNTIYF. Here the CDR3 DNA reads TGTGCCAGCAGTGATTTGGGTTTGGCCTCCGGAAACACCATATATTTT.